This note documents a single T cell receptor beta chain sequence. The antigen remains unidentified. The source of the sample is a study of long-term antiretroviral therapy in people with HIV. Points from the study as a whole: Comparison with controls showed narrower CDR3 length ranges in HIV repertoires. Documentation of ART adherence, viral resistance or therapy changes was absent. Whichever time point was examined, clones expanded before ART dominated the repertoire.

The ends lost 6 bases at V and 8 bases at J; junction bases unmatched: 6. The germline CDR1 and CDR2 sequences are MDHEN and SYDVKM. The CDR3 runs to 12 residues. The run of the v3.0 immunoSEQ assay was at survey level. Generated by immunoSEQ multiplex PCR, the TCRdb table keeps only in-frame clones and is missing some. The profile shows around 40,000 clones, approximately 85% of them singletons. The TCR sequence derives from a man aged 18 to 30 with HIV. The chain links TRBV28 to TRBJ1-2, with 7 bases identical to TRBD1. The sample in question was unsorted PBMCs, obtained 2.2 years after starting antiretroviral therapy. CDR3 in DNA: TGTGCCAGCAGGGGGGACAGCGGAGGCTACACCTTC. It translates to CASRGDSGGYTF.